A single sample is the source of the 27 T cell receptor beta chains below, sequenced in a study of identical twins. One entry per CDR3 protein, called by TCRdb with MiXCR from the 5' RACE reads. The sample shows about 690,000 distinct CDR3 sequences, roughly 6% of them seen only once. Sequencing used naive T cells sorted from blood. These TCRs come from a man aged 18-30 years in good health.

This clonotype was counted ten times or more. This chain uses TRBV5-8 with TRBJ2-1; 9 positions agree with TRBD2. The length of the CDR3 is 16 residues. Germline values: CDR1 SGHTS, CDR2 YDEGEE. J was trimmed by 4 bases and V by 4 bases; bases with no gene match: 9. CDR3 sequence reads: CASSKPRAGGYNEQFF. Here the CDR3 DNA reads TGTGCCAGCAGCAAACCTAGGGCGGGAGGGTACAATGAGCAGTTCTTC.

This clonotype appeared a few times. With a much larger clone just one base away, this may be a read error. The rearrangement uses TRBV27 and TRBJ1-1; D gene unclear. V dropped 3 bases and J dropped 3 bases, with 8 bases sitting between them. The CDR3 loop spans 13 amino acids. Germline assignment: CDR1 MNHEY and CDR2 SMNVEV (reference sequence). The chain's CDR3 is CASSLVADTEAFF. CDR3 nucleotide sequence: TGTGCCAGCAGTTTGGTGGCTGACACTGAAGCTTTCTTT.

This clonotype was detected ten times or more. The chain has TRBV6-2 or TRBV6-3 and TRBJ2-1; D could derive from TRBD1 or TRBD2 (5 bases each). V was pared by 10 bases and J by 8 bases, with 12 bases between. Germline V gene lookup returns CDR1 MNHEY and CDR2 SVGEGT. The CDR3 spans 11 residues. The chain's CDR3 is CATSGTYEQFF. The CDR3 DNA reads as TGTGCCACGTCCGGGACCTATGAGCAGTTCTTC.

The V call is TRBV6-5, the J call TRBJ2-2; no reliable D call. CDR1 is MNHEY and CDR2 is SVGAGI in the germline V gene. The CDR3 is 16 amino acids. The germline V and J ends were trimmed by 0 bases and 3 bases, with 11 bases remaining between them. CDR3 protein: CASSYSRGFYTGELFF. The CDR3 nucleotides are TGTGCCAGCAGTTACTCGCGTGGATTTTACACCGGGGAGCTGTTTTTT.

As DNA, the CDR3 is TGTGCCAGCAGCCAAAGGGGCCCGGGAGTCGGGGAGACCCAGTACTTC. This translates into CASSQRGPGVGETQYF. The chain combines TRBV3-1 with TRBJ2-5; the D gene is possibly TRBD2 (6 bases). V lost 2 bases, J lost 5 bases, and 18 bases lay in between. The CDR3 has 16 amino acids. Germline V CDR1 and CDR2: LGHDT, YNNKEL (reference sequence).

The chain employs TRBV2 and TRBJ2-5; 8 nucleotides match TRBD2. Germline V CDR1 and CDR2: SNHLY, FYNNEI. This CDR3 is 16 amino acids long. After removal of 9 bases from V and 5 bases from J, the junction contained 17 bases not matched to a gene. The CDR3: CASSRLAFPPQETQYF. The CDR3 region has the DNA TGTGCCAGTTCAAGACTAGCGTTCCCTCCCCAGGAGACCCAGTACTTC.

This clonotype showed up many times. This chain links TRBV5-5 with TRBJ2-7; the match to TRBD2 covers 13 bases. The V gene's germline CDR1 is SGHKS and CDR2 YYEKEE (reference sequence). This CDR3 contains 15 residues. V gave up 4 bases and J gave up 2 bases; unmatched junction bases: 3. CDR3 protein: CASSMGLAGTYEQYV. CDR3 coding DNA: TGTGCCAGCAGCATGGGACTAGCGGGGACCTACGAGCAGTACGTC.

This clonotype was picked up many times. The CDR3 here is CAISGGAPYNEQFF. In nucleotides, the CDR3 is TGTGCCATCAGTGGGGGGGCCCCCTACAATGAGCAGTTCTTC. The chain uses TRBV10-3 and TRBJ2-1, with D perhaps being TRBD1 or TRBD2 (6 bases each). The CDR3 sequence is 14 residues long. V dropped 4 bases and J dropped 2 bases, with 9 bases sitting between them. The germline gives CDR1 ENHRY, CDR2 SYGVKD.

The J gene is TRBJ1-4, the V gene TRBV5-1; 9 nucleotides match TRBD1. Germline V gene lookup returns CDR1 SGHRS and CDR2 YFSETQ. With 7 bases clipped from V and 4 bases from J, the junction kept 2 bases outside the gene matches. This CDR3 is 13 amino acids long. CDR3 in amino acids: CASGQGNNEKLFF. In nucleotides, the CDR3 is TGCGCCAGCGGACAGGGGAATAATGAAAAACTGTTTTTT.

The chain employs TRBV5-6 and TRBJ2-4; D unresolved. Trimming stripped 4 bases from V and 0 bases from J, with 8 bases between. The CDR3 is made up of 14 amino acids. Germline-derived CDR1 and CDR2 are SGHDT and YYEEEE. The CDR3: CASSPTVAKNIQYF. Here the CDR3 DNA reads TGTGCCAGCAGCCCAACAGTAGCCAAAAACATTCAGTACTTC.

This clonotype has at least ten counts. CDR3 amino acids: CASSPLRAVQETQYF. The DNA for the CDR3 is TGTGCCAGCTCACCACTGCGAGCGGTGCAAGAGACCCAGTACTTC. The V gene is TRBV18, the J gene TRBJ2-5, with a tentative D call TRBD2 (5 bases). CDR1 is KGHSH and CDR2 is LQKENI in the germline V gene. CDR3 length: 15 residues. Trimming shortened V by 1 base and J by 2 bases, and 11 bases separated the two germline ends.

This clonotype was picked up a small number of times. The CDR3 bases are TGCAGCGTTGCGGGCGTTGGCACAGATACGCAGTATTTT. Its translation is CSVAGVGTDTQYF. The chain recombines TRBV29-1 with TRBJ2-3; D gene ambiguous. The length of the CDR3 is 13 residues. Trimming pared 4 bases from V and 1 base from J, leaving 9 bases between. From germline, CDR1 is SQVTM and CDR2 ANQGSEA.

This clonotype was seen at least ten times. The chain joins TRBV20-1 to TRBJ2-2, with D possibly matching TRBD1 (5 bases). The V end was cut by 3 bases, the J end by 2 bases, with 16 bases between. This CDR3 contains 16 residues. Germline V gene data show CDR1 as DFQATT and CDR2 as SNEGSKA (reference sequence). CDR3 residues: CSASTGATVNTGELFF. CDR3 bases: TGCAGTGCTAGCACAGGCGCCACGGTTAACACCGGGGAGCTGTTTTTT.

This clonotype has ten or more counts. The chain employs TRBV27 and TRBJ1-1; perhaps TRBD1 as D (5 bases). This CDR3 is built from 15 residues. Trimming pared 7 bases from V and 0 bases from J, leaving 15 bases between. Germline V lookup: CDR1 MNHEY, CDR2 SMNVEV (reference sequence). CDR3 sequence: CASTSLQGMNTEAFF. CDR3 DNA: TGTGCCAGCACATCCCTCCAGGGTATGAACACTGAAGCTTTCTTT.

This clonotype was detected many times. V and J are TRBV29-1 and TRBJ2-5, with D uncertain. The V and J ends lost 1 base and 1 base respectively, with 4 bases between them. Germline loops: CDR1 SQVTM, CDR2 ANQGSEA. The CDR3 consists of 12 residues. The CDR3 nucleotides read TGCAGCGTTGAAGGAAGCCAAGAGACCCAGTACTTC. This encodes CSVEGSQETQYF.

V and J are TRBV29-1 and TRBJ2-1; 7 nucleotides align to TRBD2. V was clipped by 6 bases and J by 7 bases; unmatched bases: 9. This CDR3 is 13 amino acids long. Germline V CDR1 and CDR2: SQVTM, ANQGSEA. CDR3 sequence reads: CSVGTNFLNEQFF. The CDR3 DNA sequence: TGCAGCGTCGGGACTAACTTTTTGAATGAGCAGTTCTTC.

At least ten counts were recorded for this clonotype. The chain carries TRBV7-6 and TRBJ2-1, with D uncertain. V lost 3 bases and J 5 bases, leaving 8 bases between the germline ends. Germline V gene sequence: CDR1 SGHVS, CDR2 FNYEAQ. This CDR3 spans 13 amino acids. Written as DNA, the CDR3 is TGTGCCAGCAGCTTTTTAGAGAACAATGAGCAGTTCTTC. It translates to CASSFLENNEQFF.

This clonotype was recorded many times. DNA of the CDR3: TGTGCCAGCAGATCGAGGATAGCGGGAGGTAGTAGGAATGAGCAGTTCTTC. Residues: CASRSRIAGGSRNEQFF. The genes are TRBV27 and TRBJ2-1; 10 nucleotides line up with TRBD2. The CDR3 loop spans 17 amino acids. Germline-derived CDR1 and CDR2 are MNHEY and SMNVEV (reference sequence). V lost 6 bases to trimming and J lost 7 bases; unmatched junction nucleotides: 15.

The sample holds many counts of this clonotype. The chain is built from TRBV13 and TRBJ2-7; D remains unclear. The germline gives CDR1 PRHDT, CDR2 FYEKMQ (reference sequence). Between the trimmed V and J ends, which lost 7 bases and 4 bases, there was a span of 14 bases. This CDR3 spans 13 amino acids. The CDR3 loop reads CASTSGPVYEQYF. CDR3 in DNA: TGTGCCAGCACCTCCGGGCCAGTTTACGAGCAGTACTTC.

V is TRBV7-8 and J is TRBJ1-2; 8 bases are a match to TRBD1. The CDR3 runs 14 residues. The germline gives CDR1 SGHVS, CDR2 FQNEAQ. V dropped 7 bases and J dropped 4; count of bases not matched to a gene: 8. CDR3: CASTPTRGPYGYTF. The DNA for the CDR3 is TGTGCCAGCACCCCCACCAGGGGGCCCTATGGCTACACCTTC.

This clonotype was seen ten or more times. The CDR3: CASGPGFGTDTQYF. Here the CDR3 DNA reads TGTGCCAGCGGCCCGGGTTTCGGCACAGATACGCAGTATTTT. This chain uses TRBV28 with TRBJ2-3, with unresolved D. This CDR3 contains 14 residues. The germline gives CDR1 MDHEN, CDR2 SYDVKM. Trimming shortened V by 8 bases and J by 1 base, and 13 bases separated the two germline ends.

The table lists this clonotype with many counts. The chain employs TRBV18 and TRBJ2-1, with 10 bases that match TRBD2. V lost 4 bases to trimming and J lost 8 bases; unmatched junction nucleotides: 8. The germline V gene encodes CDR1 KGHSH and CDR2 LQKENI. This CDR3 is built from 15 residues. CDR3 nucleotides: TGTGCCAGCTCACAAAGCGGGAGGGCCGTCGATGAGCAGTTCTTC. It translates to CASSQSGRAVDEQFF.

This clonotype was seen more than once but under ten times. This chain connects TRBV5-5 to TRBJ2-7; tentatively, D is TRBD2 (6 bases). The CDR3 has 16 residues. Germline lookup yields CDR1 SGHKS and CDR2 YYEKEE (reference sequence). V lost 0 bases and J 2 bases, leaving 15 bases between the germline ends. CDR3 coding DNA: TGTGCCAGCAGCTTGGATGGAGGGGTATTAACCTACGAGCAGTACGTC. Translated: CASSLDGGVLTYEQYV.

This clonotype was picked up many times. This chain's CDR3 is CASRSLGLQNGNTIYF. The CDR3 nucleotides read TGTGCCAGTAGGAGCCTGGGACTGCAAAATGGAAACACCATATATTTT. The chain recombines TRBV19 with TRBJ1-3; D perhaps matches TRBD1 (5 bases). The germline V gene encodes CDR1 LNHDA and CDR2 SQIVND (reference sequence). Between the trimmed V and J ends, which lost 6 bases and 3 bases, there was a span of 18 bases. The CDR3 is made up of 16 amino acids.

The V and J genes are TRBV7-2 and TRBJ2-3; D remains unclear. Trimming removed 5 bases from V and 4 bases from J, with 13 bases in between. The CDR3 has 14 amino acids. Germline CDR1 and CDR2: SGHTA and FQGNSA. The DNA for the CDR3 is TGTGCCAGCAGCCCATCCTCTAGGGCAGATACGCAGTATTTT. As protein: CASSPSSRADTQYF.

This clonotype was recorded at least ten times. The CDR3 bases are TGTGCCAGCAGTACCTTTTTGGCCGGGGAGCTGTTTTTT. It is translated as CASSTFLAGELFF. The genes are TRBV12-3 or TRBV12-4 and TRBJ2-2; D remains ambiguous. V lost 5 bases and J lost 6, with 10 bases in between. This CDR3 has 13 residues.

The V gene is TRBV7-6, the J gene TRBJ2-1; 10 bases are shared with TRBD2. V lost 0 bases, J lost 8 bases, and 7 bases stayed unmatched. This CDR3 is 16 amino acids long. CDR1 SGHVS and CDR2 FNYEAQ come from the germline V gene. CDR3 region: CASSLAQLAGWDEQFF. DNA for the CDR3: TGTGCCAGCAGCTTAGCGCAACTAGCGGGATGGGATGAGCAGTTCTTC. Full variable domain (missing parts from reference TRBV7-6 and TRBJ2-1): GAGVSQSPRYKVTKRGQDVALRCDPISGHVSLYWYRQALGQGPEFLTYFNYEAQQDKSGLPNDRFSAERPEGSISTLTIQRTEQRDSAMYRCASSLAQLAGWDEQFFGPGTRLTVL.